This T cell receptor beta chain was profiled in a study of blood T cell repertoires in COVID-19. At the level of the study: Samples taken during acute and convalescent COVID-19 were collected in the United States, Italy and Spain. PBMCs, B-cell-depleted T cells, or T cells provided the cDNA or gDNA that made up the material.

V lost 1 base and J 6 bases, leaving 18 bases between the germline ends. Germline V gene sequence: CDR1 LGHNA, CDR2 YSLEER. This CDR3 is 17 amino acids long. In the original processing: It was from reference gene primer amplification that nucleated cell counts were estimated. TCRdb keeps only in-frame clones here, not all; method: immunoSEQ multiplex PCR. The DNA gave D and trimming, while V, J and clone size come from that table. Seen here are about 350,000 clones, about 90% observed once, and the top ten hold roughly 3.3%. The V gene is TRBV4-3, the J gene TRBJ2-2; a weak D match, TRBD1 (6 bases). This sequence was found in a woman between 18 and 29 years old who had recovered from COVID-19. Sequencing was done on a sample of peripheral blood. The CDR3 DNA reads TGCGCCAGCAGCCAAGCTTGGGGCAGGGGAGATCCCGGGGAGCTGTTTTTT. Protein sequence: CASSQAWGRGDPGELFF.